This T cell receptor beta chain was captured in a study of blood T cell repertoires in COVID-19. As for the study in general: The United States, Italy and Spain were the sources of the acute and convalescent COVID-19 samples. Sources were T cells, B-cell-depleted T cells, or PBMCs; the material itself was cDNA or gDNA.

The V end lost 1 base, the J end lost 3 bases, and 13 bases lay between the germline ends. This CDR3 spans 16 amino acids. Germline V gene data show CDR1 as SGHRS and CDR2 as YFSETQ. In the study's own analysis: Amplification from reference gene primers served as the basis for estimated nucleated cell counts. Sequencing used immunoSEQ multiplex PCR; TCRdb keeps in-frame clones, though not all of them. The V and J calls and clone size are taken from that table; D and trimming were inferred from the DNA. The table has 100,000 to 110,000 clones, roughly nine tenths seen once; the top ten hold 2% to 2.5%.

Sequenced sample: peripheral blood. The receptor was isolated from a man aged 45 to 65 with active COVID-19. The chain couples TRBV5-1 to TRBJ2-2; tentative D call: TRBD2 (6 bases). The CDR3 loop is CASSLTGRGYTGELFF. CDR3 sequence (DNA): TGCGCCAGCAGCTTGACGGGACGGGGGTACACCGGGGAGCTGTTTTTT.